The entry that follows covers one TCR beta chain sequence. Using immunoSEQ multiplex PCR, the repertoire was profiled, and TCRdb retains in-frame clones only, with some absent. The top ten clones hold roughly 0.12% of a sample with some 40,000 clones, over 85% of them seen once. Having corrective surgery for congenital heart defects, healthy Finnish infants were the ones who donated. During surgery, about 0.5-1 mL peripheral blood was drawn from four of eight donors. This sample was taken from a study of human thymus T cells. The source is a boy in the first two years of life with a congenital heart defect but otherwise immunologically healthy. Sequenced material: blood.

CDR3 in amino acids: CASSLTGTYEQYF. CDR3 DNA sequence: TGCGCCAGCAGTCTAACCGGGACCTACGAGCAGTACTTC. The V and J genes are TRBV4-1 and TRBJ2-7, with a tentative D call TRBD2 (5 bases). CDR1 is MGHRA, CDR2 YSYEKL, per germline. Trimming cost V 6 bases and J 2 bases, with 11 bases left between them. There are 13 residues in the CDR3.